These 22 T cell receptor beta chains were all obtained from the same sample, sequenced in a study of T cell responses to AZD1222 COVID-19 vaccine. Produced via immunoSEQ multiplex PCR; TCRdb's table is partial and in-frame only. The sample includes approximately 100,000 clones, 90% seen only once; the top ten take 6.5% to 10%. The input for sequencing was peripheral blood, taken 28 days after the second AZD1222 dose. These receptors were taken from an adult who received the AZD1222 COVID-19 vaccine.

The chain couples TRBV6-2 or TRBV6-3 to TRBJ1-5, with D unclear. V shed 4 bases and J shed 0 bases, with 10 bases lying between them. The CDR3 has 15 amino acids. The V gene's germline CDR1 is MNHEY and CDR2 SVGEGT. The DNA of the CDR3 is TGTGCCAGCAGTTTAGGAACGGCTAGCAATCAGCCCCAGCATTTT. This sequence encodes CASSLGTASNQPQHF.

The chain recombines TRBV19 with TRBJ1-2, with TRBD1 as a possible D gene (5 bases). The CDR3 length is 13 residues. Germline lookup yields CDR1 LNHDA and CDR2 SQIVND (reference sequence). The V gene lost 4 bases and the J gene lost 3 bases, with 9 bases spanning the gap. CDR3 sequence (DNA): TGTGCCAGTAGTAAGAAAGGGGACTATGGCTACACCTTC. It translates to CASSKKGDYGYTF.

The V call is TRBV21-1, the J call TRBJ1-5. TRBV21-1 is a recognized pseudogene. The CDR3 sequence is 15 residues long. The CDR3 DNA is TGTGCCAGCAGCAAATACTCCGCCTACAATCAGCCCCAGCATTTT. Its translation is CASSKYSAYNQPQHF.

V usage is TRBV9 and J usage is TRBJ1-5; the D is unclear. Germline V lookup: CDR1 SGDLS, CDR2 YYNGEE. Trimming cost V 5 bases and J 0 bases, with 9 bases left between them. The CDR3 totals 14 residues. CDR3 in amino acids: CASRKLYSNQPQHF. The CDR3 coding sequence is TGTGCCAGCAGAAAGTTGTATAGCAATCAGCCCCAGCATTTT.

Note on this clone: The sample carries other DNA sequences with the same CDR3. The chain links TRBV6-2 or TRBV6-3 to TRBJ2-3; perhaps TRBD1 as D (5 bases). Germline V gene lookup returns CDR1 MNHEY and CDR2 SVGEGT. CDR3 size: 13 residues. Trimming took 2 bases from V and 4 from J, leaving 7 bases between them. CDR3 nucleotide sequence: TGTGCCAGCAGTTACAGGGGCCCAGATACGCAGTATTTT. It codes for CASSYRGPDTQYF.

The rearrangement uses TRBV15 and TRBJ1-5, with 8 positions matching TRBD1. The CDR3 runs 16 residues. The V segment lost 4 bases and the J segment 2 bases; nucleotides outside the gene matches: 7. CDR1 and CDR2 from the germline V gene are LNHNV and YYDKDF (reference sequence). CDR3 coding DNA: TGTGCCACCAGCACTGTCGACAGGGGCGGCAATCAGCCCCAGCATTTT. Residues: CATSTVDRGGNQPQHF.

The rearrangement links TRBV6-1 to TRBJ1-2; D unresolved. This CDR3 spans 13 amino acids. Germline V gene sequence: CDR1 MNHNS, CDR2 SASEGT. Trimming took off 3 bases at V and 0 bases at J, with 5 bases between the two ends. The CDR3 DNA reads TGTGCCAGCAGTGAGGAGTCTAACTATGGCTACACCTTC. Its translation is CASSEESNYGYTF.

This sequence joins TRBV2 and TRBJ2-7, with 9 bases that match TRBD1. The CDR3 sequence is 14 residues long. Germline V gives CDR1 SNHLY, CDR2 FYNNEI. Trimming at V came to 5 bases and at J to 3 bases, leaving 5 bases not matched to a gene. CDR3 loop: CASSPGQGIYEQYF. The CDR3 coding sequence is TGTGCCAGCAGTCCCGGACAGGGGATCTACGAGCAGTACTTC.

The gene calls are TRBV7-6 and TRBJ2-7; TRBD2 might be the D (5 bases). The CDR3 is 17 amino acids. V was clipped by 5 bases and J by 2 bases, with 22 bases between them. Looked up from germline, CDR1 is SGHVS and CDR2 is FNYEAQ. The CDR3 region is CASSPVRGRTLTYEQYF. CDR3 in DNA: TGTGCCAGCAGCCCAGTGAGAGGACGGACTCTAACCTACGAGCAGTACTTC.

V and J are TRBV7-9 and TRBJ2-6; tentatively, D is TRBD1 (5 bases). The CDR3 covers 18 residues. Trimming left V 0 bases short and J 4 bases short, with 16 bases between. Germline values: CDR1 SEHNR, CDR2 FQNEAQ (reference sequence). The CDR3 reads CASSLAARVTGGANVLTF. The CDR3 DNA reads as TGTGCCAGCAGCTTAGCGGCCAGGGTAACGGGCGGGGCCAACGTCCTGACTTTC.

CDR3 region: CASSLLGVADNQPQHF. CDR3 DNA: TGTGCCAGCAGCTTGTTAGGGGTCGCCGACAATCAGCCCCAGCATTTT. The gene calls are TRBV5-6 and TRBJ1-5, with D tentatively TRBD1 (5 bases). The CDR3 sequence is 16 residues long. Germline loops: CDR1 SGHDT, CDR2 YYEEEE. V lost 1 base and J lost 3, with 14 bases in between.

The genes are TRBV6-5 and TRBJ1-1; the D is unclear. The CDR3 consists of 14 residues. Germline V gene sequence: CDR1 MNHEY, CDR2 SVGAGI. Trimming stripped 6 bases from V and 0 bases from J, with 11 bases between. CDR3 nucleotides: TGTGCCAGCAGACCCGAGATACTGAACACTGAAGCTTTCTTT. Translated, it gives CASRPEILNTEAFF.

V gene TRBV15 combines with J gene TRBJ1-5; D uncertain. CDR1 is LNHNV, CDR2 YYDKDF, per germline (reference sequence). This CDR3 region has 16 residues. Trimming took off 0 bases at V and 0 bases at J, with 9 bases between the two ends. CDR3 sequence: CATSRDTYYSNQPQHF. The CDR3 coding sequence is TGTGCCACCAGCAGAGATACTTATTATAGCAATCAGCCCCAGCATTTT.

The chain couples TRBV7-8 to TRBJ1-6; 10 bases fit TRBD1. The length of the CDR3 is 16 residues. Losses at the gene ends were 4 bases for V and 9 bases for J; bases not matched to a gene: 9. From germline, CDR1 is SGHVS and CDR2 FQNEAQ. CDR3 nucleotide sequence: TGTGCCAGCAGCTCCCTGGGACAGGGGCTGAGTTCACCCCTCCACTTT. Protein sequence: CASSSLGQGLSSPLHF.

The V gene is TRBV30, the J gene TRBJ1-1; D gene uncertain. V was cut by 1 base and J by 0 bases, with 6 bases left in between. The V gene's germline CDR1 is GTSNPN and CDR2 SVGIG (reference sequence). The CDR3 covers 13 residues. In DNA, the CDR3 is TGTGCCTGGAGTGCGGGGATGAACACTGAAGCTTTCTTT. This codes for CAWSAGMNTEAFF.

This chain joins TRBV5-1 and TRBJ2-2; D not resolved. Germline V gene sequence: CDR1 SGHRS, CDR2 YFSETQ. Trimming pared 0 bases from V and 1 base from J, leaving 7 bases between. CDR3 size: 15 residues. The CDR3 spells CASSLDNGNTGELFF. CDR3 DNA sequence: TGCGCCAGCAGCTTGGACAACGGGAACACCGGGGAGCTGTTTTTT. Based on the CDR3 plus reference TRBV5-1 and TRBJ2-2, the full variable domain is KAGVTQTPRYLIKTRGQQVTLSCSPISGHRSVSWYQQTPGQGLQFLFEYFSETQRNKGNFPGRFSGRQFSNSRSEMNVSTLELGDSALYLCASSLDNGNTGELFFGEGSRLTVL.

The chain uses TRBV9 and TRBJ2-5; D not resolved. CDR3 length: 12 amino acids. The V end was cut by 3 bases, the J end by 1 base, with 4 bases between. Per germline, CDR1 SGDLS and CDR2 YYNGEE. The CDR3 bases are TGTGCCAGCAGCGCGCTCCAAGAGACCCAGTACTTC. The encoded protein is CASSALQETQYF.

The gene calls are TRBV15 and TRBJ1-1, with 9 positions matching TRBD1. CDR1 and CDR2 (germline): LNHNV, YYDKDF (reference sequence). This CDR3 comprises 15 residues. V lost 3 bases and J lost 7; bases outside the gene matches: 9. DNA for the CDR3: TGTGCCACCAGCAGGGGGGTACAGGGGGCGGGTGAAGCTTTCTTT. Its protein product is CATSRGVQGAGEAFF. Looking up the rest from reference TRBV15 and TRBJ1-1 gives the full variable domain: DAMVIQNPRYQVTQFGKPVTLSCSQTLNHNVMYWYQQKSSQAPKLLFHYYDKDFNNEADTPDNFQSRRPNTSFCFLDIRSPGLGDTAMYLCATSRGVQGAGEAFFGQGTRLTVV.

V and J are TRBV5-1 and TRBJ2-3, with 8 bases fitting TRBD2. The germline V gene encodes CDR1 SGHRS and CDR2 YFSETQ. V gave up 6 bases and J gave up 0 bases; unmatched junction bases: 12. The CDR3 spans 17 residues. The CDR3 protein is CASMALAATISTDTQYF. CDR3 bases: TGCGCCAGCATGGCACTAGCGGCCACTATAAGCACAGATACGCAGTATTTT.

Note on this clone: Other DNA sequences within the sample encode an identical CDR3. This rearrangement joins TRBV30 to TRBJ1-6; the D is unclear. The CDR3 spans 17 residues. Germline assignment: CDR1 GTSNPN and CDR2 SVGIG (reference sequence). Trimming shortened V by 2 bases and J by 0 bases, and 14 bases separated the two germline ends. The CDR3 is CAWSTRPVSSYNSPLHF. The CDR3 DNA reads TGTGCCTGGAGTACCCGGCCCGTGAGCTCCTATAATTCACCCCTCCACTTT.

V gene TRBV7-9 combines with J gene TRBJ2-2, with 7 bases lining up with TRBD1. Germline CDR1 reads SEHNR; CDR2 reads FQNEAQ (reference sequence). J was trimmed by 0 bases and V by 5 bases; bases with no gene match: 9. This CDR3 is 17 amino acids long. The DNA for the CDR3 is TGTGCCAGCAGCCCAGGGACAGCTCTTACGAACACCGGGGAGCTGTTTTTT. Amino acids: CASSPGTALTNTGELFF. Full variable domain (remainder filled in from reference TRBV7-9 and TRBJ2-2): DTGVSQNPRHKITKRGQNVTFRCDPISEHNRLYWYRQTLGQGPEFLTYFQNEAQLEKSRLLSDRFSAERPKGSFSTLEIQRTEQGDSAMYLCASSPGTALTNTGELFFGEGSRLTVL.

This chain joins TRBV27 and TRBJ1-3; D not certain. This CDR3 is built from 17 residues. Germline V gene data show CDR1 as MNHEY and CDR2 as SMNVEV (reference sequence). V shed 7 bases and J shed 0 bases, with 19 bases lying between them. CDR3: CASTNRAQISSGNTIYF. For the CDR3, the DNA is TGTGCCAGCACCAACCGGGCTCAAATAAGCTCTGGAAACACCATATATTTT.